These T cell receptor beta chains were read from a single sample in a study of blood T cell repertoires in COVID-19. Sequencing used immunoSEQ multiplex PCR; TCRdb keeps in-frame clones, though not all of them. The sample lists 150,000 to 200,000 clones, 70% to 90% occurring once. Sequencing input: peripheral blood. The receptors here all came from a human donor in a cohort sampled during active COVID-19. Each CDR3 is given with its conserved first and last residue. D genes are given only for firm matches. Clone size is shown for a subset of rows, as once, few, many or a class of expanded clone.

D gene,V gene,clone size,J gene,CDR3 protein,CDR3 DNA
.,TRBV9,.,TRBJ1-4,CASSPGSPQYRLGVTNEKLFF,TGTGCCAGCAGCCCCGGGAGCCCTCAATACAGGCTCGGGGTAACTAATGAAAAACTGTTTTTT
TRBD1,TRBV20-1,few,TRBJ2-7,CSASGVSTGGLTYEQYF,TGCAGTGCTAGTGGGGTTTCCACAGGGGGCCTGACCTACGAGCAGTACTTC
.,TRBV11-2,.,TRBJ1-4,CASNPGADEKLFF,TGTGCCAGCAACCCAGGGGCAGATGAAAAACTGTTTTTT
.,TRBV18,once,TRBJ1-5,CASSPSSGSNQPQHF,TGTGCCAGCTCACCATCCTCGGGGAGCAATCAGCCCCAGCATTTT
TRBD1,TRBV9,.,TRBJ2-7,CASSVGQGNKQYF,TGTGCCAGCAGCGTCGGACAGGGAAACAAGCAGTACTTC
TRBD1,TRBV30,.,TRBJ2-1,CAWRTGTGGGFNEQFF,TGTGCCTGGAGGACCGGGACAGGGGGTGGATTCAATGAGCAGTTCTTC
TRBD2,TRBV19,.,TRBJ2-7,CASSRPGLAGSYEQYF,TGTGCCAGTAGTAGACCGGGACTAGCGGGGTCCTACGAGCAGTACTTC
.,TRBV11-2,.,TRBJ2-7,CASSGDKSYEQYF,TGTGCCAGCAGTGGTGACAAGTCCTACGAGCAGTACTTC
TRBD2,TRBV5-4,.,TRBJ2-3,CASSSTSGSTDTQYF,TGTGCCAGCAGCTCGACTAGCGGGAGCACAGATACGCAGTATTTT
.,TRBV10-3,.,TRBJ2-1,CAISESNYEQFF,TGTGCCATCAGTGAGTCTAACTATGAGCAGTTCTTC